This is a list of T cell receptor beta chains from one sample in a study of cytomegalovirus exposure and HLA in healthy donors. Libraries were prepared by immunoSEQ multiplex PCR; TCRdb keeps only in-frame clonotypes and omits some of them. The sample records about 220,000 clones, approximately 82% being singletons. The sequencing sample was made of PBMCs. The receptors come from a man younger than 35 in good health and CMV-seronegative. Both conserved end residues are part of each CDR3. The D gene is left open where the match is weak. Clone size is not always given. Where it is, it says once, few, many or a class for expanded clones.

cdr3_nt cdr3_aa j_call d_call clone_size v_call
TGTGCCAGGGGAGAAGGGAGAGGTGATGAGCAGTTCTTC CARGEGRGDEQFF TRBJ2-1 - - TRBV6-1
TGTGCCAGCAGCTTAGCGGGGGGAATGGGTACTAATGAAAAACTGTTTTTT CASSLAGGMGTNEKLFF TRBJ1-4 - once TRBV7-8
TGTGCCAGCAGCATAGGGACTAGCGGGCTCTACAATGAGCAGTTCTTC CASSIGTSGLYNEQFF TRBJ2-1 TRBD2 - TRBV7-2
TGTGCCAGCAGCTCGGACACGGGGAACACTGAAGCTTTCTTT CASSSDTGNTEAFF TRBJ1-1 - - TRBV5-6
TGTGCCAGCAGCGCGGGACAGAACCCCTACGAGCAGTACTTC CASSAGQNPYEQYF TRBJ2-7 TRBD1 - TRBV9
TGTGCCAGCAATTTCCCGGGGGGCGGCACCGGGGAGCTGTTTTTT CASNFPGGGTGELFF TRBJ2-2 - - TRBV28
TGTGCCAGTAGTGGAGCCGAGGGTCTAAGCTCCTACGAGCAGTACTTC CASSGAEGLSSYEQYF TRBJ2-7 - - TRBV19
TGTGCCAGCAGCCAAGATAGCGGGAGGGCCGAACACCGGGGAGCTGTTTTT CASSQDSGRAEHRGAVF TRBJ2-2 TRBD2 - TRBV14
TGTGCCAGCAGCATAGCGAACACAGATACGCAGTATTTT CASSIANTDTQYF TRBJ2-3 - once TRBV7-3
TGTGCCAGCAGCAAGGGACTAGCGGGAATAGATACGCAGTATTTT CASSKGLAGIDTQYF TRBJ2-3 TRBD2 - TRBV5-8
TGTGCCAGCAGTTTCGTGTATCTAGCCCCGACAGATACGCAGTATTTT CASSFVYLAPTDTQYF TRBJ2-3 - few TRBV27
TGCGCCAGCAGCTTGGGGGCCACCAGCTCCTACGAGCAGTACTTC CASSLGATSSYEQYF TRBJ2-7 - - TRBV5-1
TGTGCCAGCAGTTTATGGGAGGGGTTGGGTACAGATACGCAGTATTTT CASSLWEGLGTDTQYF TRBJ2-3 - once TRBV28
TGTGCCAGCAGTGACCTGACACCCTGGTCGGGAAACACCATATATTTT CASSDLTPWSGNTIYF TRBJ1-3 - - TRBV25-1
TGTGCCAGCTCACCACGAGGAGAGGGGGCGCCTCAGCCCCAGCATTTT CASSPRGEGAPQPQHF TRBJ1-5 TRBD1 - TRBV18
TGTGCTAGTGGAAAATCAGGGGGCCGGGGATCTTCCTATGGCTACACCTTC CASGKSGGRGSSYGYTF TRBJ1-2 TRBD1 - TRBV12-5
TGTGCCAGCAGTTTATGGGGTGTTGGGGGGGGGAACACTGAAGCTTTCTTT CASSLWGVGGGNTEAFF TRBJ1-1 - - TRBV28
TGTGCCAGCAGTGTACAGGGGGATTTCAATCAGCCCCAGCATTTT CASSVQGDFNQPQHF TRBJ1-5 TRBD1 - TRBV6-1
TGTGCCAGCAGCCGAGGGGGCGACTATGGCTATACCTTC CASSRGGDYGYTF TRBJ1-2 TRBD1 - TRBV5-4
TGTGCCATCAGTGAGTCGCAGGGGCTGAACACCGGGGAGCTGTTTTTT CAISESQGLNTGELFF TRBJ2-2 - once TRBV10-3
TGTGCCAGCAGTCTAGCGGGACACCGGGAGCTGTTTTTT CASSLAGHRELFF TRBJ2-2 TRBD2 - TRBV2
TGCAGCGTTTTCGGGAGCTCTGGAAACACCATATATTTT CSVFGSSGNTIYF TRBJ1-3 - - TRBV29-1
TGTGCCAGCAGCCCCCTGAGAGAAGAGCAGTTCTTC CASSPLREEQFF TRBJ2-1 - - TRBV7-6
TGTGCCAGCAGCCTCCCTAAAGCTTACACCGGGGAGCTGTTTTTT CASSLPKAYTGELFF TRBJ2-2 - once TRBV7-9
TGTGCCAGCAGGACTGGACTAGCGGGAGACTACGAGCAGTACTTC CASRTGLAGDYEQYF TRBJ2-7 TRBD2 once TRBV6-5
TGCAGCGCCGGACAGGGACGGGATGAGCAGTTCTTC CSAGQGRDEQFF TRBJ2-1 TRBD1 - TRBV29-1
TGTGCCAGATTCCGTGGGACAGACTACGAGCAGTACTTC CARFRGTDYEQYF TRBJ2-7 - - TRBV21-1
TGTGCCAGCAGAGAGACAGGGAACTATGGCTACACCTTC CASRETGNYGYTF TRBJ1-2 TRBD1 few TRBV6-5
TGTGCCAGCAGCCCTCGGACAGGGACCTCTGGTTCACCCCTCCACTTT CASSPRTGTSGSPLHF TRBJ1-6 TRBD1 - TRBV27
TGTGCCAGCAGTCAAGAGGGGTTAACAACTAATGAAAAACTGTTTTTT CASSQEGLTTNEKLFF TRBJ1-4 - - TRBV6-1
TGTGCCAGCAGTGAGGGACAGTCGTTTAATGAAAAACTGTTTTTT CASSEGQSFNEKLFF TRBJ1-4 TRBD1 once TRBV25-1
TGTGCCACAAAGGAGGGGTGGAACTATGGCTACACCTTC CATKEGWNYGYTF TRBJ1-2 - few TRBV2
TGTGCCAGCAGCGAGTCGACGGGGGAATACAATGAGCAGTTCTTC CASSESTGEYNEQFF TRBJ2-1 - few TRBV7-8
TGTGCCAGCAGCTTGGGACTCTCGAACACTGAAGCTTTCTTT CASSLGLSNTEAFF TRBJ1-1 - - TRBV7-3
TGCGCCAGCAGTCAAGCGGGACAGGGCTACAATGAGCAGTTCTTC CASSQAGQGYNEQFF TRBJ2-1 TRBD1 few TRBV23-1
TGCGCCAGCAGCCCCGTCCGGGCCAACGTCCTGACTTTC CASSPVRANVLTF TRBJ2-6 - - TRBV5-1
TGTGCCAGCAATTCTGGGGCTAGCGGGAGATACAATGAGCAGTTCTTC CASNSGASGRYNEQFF TRBJ2-1 TRBD2 - TRBV2
TGTGCCACCAGTCAGGGGAGAACTGAAGCTTTCTTT CATSQGRTEAFF TRBJ1-1 - once TRBV15
TGTGCCAGCAGTACCGGGATGAACACTGAAGCTTTCTTT CASSTGMNTEAFF TRBJ1-1 - few TRBV6-5
TGTGCCAGTAGTATTCAGGACAGGAACAATCAGCCCCAGCATTTT CASSIQDRNNQPQHF TRBJ1-5 TRBD1 - TRBV19
TGTGCCAGCAGCTCTCCCCGGGGAGGGGGTCACACTGAAGCTTTCTTT CASSSPRGGGHTEAFF TRBJ1-1 - - TRBV11-2
TGTGCCAGCAGTTACTCGGTCGGACAGGGCAATTATGGCTACACCTTC CASSYSVGQGNYGYTF TRBJ1-2 TRBD1 few TRBV6-5
TGTGCCTGGAGAGTTGGAGCCATGAACACTGAAGCTTTCTTT CAWRVGAMNTEAFF TRBJ1-1 - few TRBV30
TGTGCCAGCAGAGTAAACAGGAATTGGAGGGGTAGCAATCAGCCCCAGCATTTT CASRVNRNWRGSNQPQHF TRBJ1-5 - - TRBV28
TGCAGCGTGAAGATTCGGGACACGAACTACGAGCAGTACTTC CSVKIRDTNYEQYF TRBJ2-7 - - TRBV29-1
TGCGCCAGCAGCCAAGATGGGACTAGCGGGTTCTACGAGCAGTACTTC CASSQDGTSGFYEQYF TRBJ2-7 TRBD2 few TRBV4-1
TGTGCCAGCAGCCCGAAGCTAGCGGGAGGGCCCTACGAGCAGTACTTC CASSPKLAGGPYEQYF TRBJ2-7 TRBD2 - TRBV5-4
TGCGCCAGCAGCCAAGATGGGGGGGCGGGCGGGGAGCTGTTTTTT CASSQDGGAGGELFF TRBJ2-2 - - TRBV4-1
TGTGCCAGCAACCAGGGGGCGTACACAGATACGCAGTATTTT CASNQGAYTDTQYF TRBJ2-3 TRBD1 few TRBV27